These T cell receptor beta chains were read from a single sample in a study of T-cell reconstitution after alpha-beta-depleted transplantation in children. TCRdb used MiXCR to reprocess the PCR reads, holding one entry per CDR3 protein. Altogether tens of thousands of distinct CDR3 sequences are present, 15% to 20% being singletons, with the ten largest covering 35%. Specimen: PBMCs, mostly from graft donor cells, collected 60 days after TCRalphabeta/CD19-depleted stem cell transplant. Receptor source: a male patient aged 2 to 9 who had a stem cell transplant for acute lymphoblastic leukemia, so the T cells may come from the graft donor. Both conserved end residues are part of each CDR3. Each record gives: D gene, clone size, J gene, V gene, CDR3 DNA, CDR3 protein. The D gene is left open where the match is weak. Size is omitted from some rows. Given values are once, few, many or a class for expanded clones.

>.|.|TRBJ2-3|TRBV24-1
TGTGCCACCAGTGAATTAATGGGGGGCCCAGATACGCAGTATTTT
CATSELMGGPDTQYF
>TRBD1|.|TRBJ2-7|TRBV14
TGTGCCAGCAGCCAGGGGGACAGGCGTGAGCAGTACTTC
CASSQGDRREQYF
>TRBD1|large|TRBJ2-2|TRBV7-2
TGTGCCAGCACCTTGACAGGGGAGTACACCGGGGAGCTGTTTTTT
CASTLTGEYTGELFF
>.|many|TRBJ2-7|TRBV4-1
TGCGCCAGCAGCCAAGGGTCCGAGCAGTACTTC
CASSQGSEQYF
>TRBD2|many|TRBJ2-7|TRBV19
TGTGCCAGCCGGACTAGCGGGACCTACGAGCAGTACTTC
CASRTSGTYEQYF
>TRBD2|.|TRBJ2-3|TRBV6-5
TGTGCCAGCAGTTCCGGACTAGCGGGGGGGCCCACAGATACGCAGTATTTT
CASSSGLAGGPTDTQYF
>.|.|TRBJ1-5|TRBV2
TGTGCCAGCAGTCTACAGAGCAATCAGCCCCAGCATTTT
CASSLQSNQPQHF
>TRBD1|many|TRBJ2-3|TRBV7-2
TGTGCCAGCAGCGACAGGGGGAGCACAGATACGCAGTATTTT
CASSDRGSTDTQYF
>TRBD1|.|TRBJ1-1|TRBV20-1
TGCAGTGCGGACGACAGGGGGCAGACTGAAGCTTTCTTT
CSADDRGQTEAFF
>TRBD1|few|TRBJ1-4|TRBV7-2
TGTGCCAGCAGCTATGCAGGGGGACGGGAAAAACTGTTTTTT
CASSYAGGREKLFF
>TRBD1|few|TRBJ1-4|TRBV9
TGTGCCAGCAGCGCCCGACAGGGGGCGCTTGAAAAACTGTTTTTT
CASSARQGALEKLFF
>.|.|TRBJ1-2|TRBV7-2
TGTGCCAGCAGCCCAGCGGGGGCCCTGGGTGGCTACACCTTC
CASSPAGALGGYTF
>.|many|TRBJ1-5|TRBV2
TGTGCCAGCAGTGAAAGCAGAGATCAGCCCCAGCATTTT
CASSESRDQPQHF